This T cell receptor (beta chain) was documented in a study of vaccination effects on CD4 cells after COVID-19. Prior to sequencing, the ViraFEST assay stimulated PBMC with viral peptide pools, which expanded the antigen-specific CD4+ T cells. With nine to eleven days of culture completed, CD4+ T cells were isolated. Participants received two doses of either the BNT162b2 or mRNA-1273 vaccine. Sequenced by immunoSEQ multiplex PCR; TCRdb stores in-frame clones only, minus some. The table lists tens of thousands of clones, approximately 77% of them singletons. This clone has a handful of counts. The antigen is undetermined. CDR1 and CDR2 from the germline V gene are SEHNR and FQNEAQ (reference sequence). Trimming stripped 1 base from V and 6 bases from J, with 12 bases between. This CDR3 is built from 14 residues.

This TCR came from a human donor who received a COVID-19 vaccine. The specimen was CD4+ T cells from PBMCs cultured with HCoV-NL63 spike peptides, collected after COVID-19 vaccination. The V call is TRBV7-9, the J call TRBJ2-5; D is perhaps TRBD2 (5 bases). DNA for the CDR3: TGTGCCAGCAGCTTAGATCTCGGGGTGCAGACCCAGTACTTC. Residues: CASSLDLGVQTQYF.